Following are 19 T cell receptor beta chains from one sample sequenced in a study of T cell responses to AZD1222 COVID-19 vaccine. TCRdb's copy holds only in-frame clones and misses some; the assay was immunoSEQ multiplex PCR. This table holds 110,000 to 150,000 clones, over 85% found once. Sequenced material: peripheral blood, taken on day 0 of AZD1222 vaccination. The receptors derive from an adult in good health.

The J gene is TRBJ2-1, the V gene TRBV7-2; D may be TRBD2 (5 bases). Between the trimmed V and J ends, which lost 1 base and 6 bases, there was a span of 10 bases. The CDR3 extends over 14 amino acids. The germline V gene encodes CDR1 SGHTA and CDR2 FQGNSA. The CDR3 DNA reads TGTGCCAGCAGCTTAGGACGGGGTATCAATGAGCAGTTCTTC. This codes for CASSLGRGINEQFF. Supplemented by reference TRBV7-2 and TRBJ2-1, the full variable domain reads GAGVSQSPSNKVTEKGKDVELRCDPISGHTALYWYRQSLGQGLEFLIYFQGNSAPDKSGLPSDRFSAERTGGSVSTLTIQRTQQEDSAVYLCASSLGRGINEQFFGPGTRLTVL.

The chain joins TRBV11-2 to TRBJ2-7; 11 nucleotides align to TRBD1. Germline lookup yields CDR1 SGHAT and CDR2 FQNNGV. The CDR3 totals 16 residues. With 0 bases clipped from V and 9 bases from J, the junction kept 10 bases outside the gene matches. CDR3 sequence reads: CASSLEGGQGGMVQYF. The CDR3 DNA reads TGTGCCAGCAGCTTAGAAGGGGGACAGGGGGGCATGGTGCAGTACTTC. Looking up the rest from reference TRBV11-2 and TRBJ2-7 gives the full variable domain: EAGVAQSPRYKIIEKRQSVAFWCNPISGHATLYWYQQILGQGPKLLIQFQNNGVVDDSQLPKDRFSAERLKGVDSTLKIQPAKLEDSAVYLCASSLEGGQGGMVQYFGPGTRLTVT.

The chain recombines TRBV28 with TRBJ2-1; D tentatively reads TRBD1 or TRBD2 (6 bases each). V was clipped by 10 bases and J by 2 bases, with 15 bases between them. CDR1 and CDR2 (germline): MDHEN, SYDVKM. CDR3 length equals 14 residues. The CDR3 here is CATKWGDTYNEQFF. CDR3 coding DNA: TGTGCCACCAAGTGGGGGGACACCTACAATGAGCAGTTCTTC.

The V and J genes are TRBV11-2 and TRBJ1-4; TRBD1 might be the D (5 bases). Trimming pared 1 base from V and 5 bases from J, leaving 11 bases between. The V gene's germline CDR1 is SGHAT and CDR2 FQNNGV. The CDR3 runs to 15 residues. Here the CDR3 reads CASSLGAGRNEKLFF. The CDR3 DNA reads as TGTGCCAGCAGCTTAGGGGCAGGGCGGAATGAAAAACTGTTTTTT.

This clone was counted only a few times. V usage is TRBV3-1 (or the pseudogene TRBV3-2) and J usage is TRBJ2-2; no firm D call. The CDR3 has 12 residues. V was trimmed by 2 bases and J by 6 bases, leaving 4 bases between them. Germline lookup yields CDR1 LGHDT and CDR2 YNNKEL (reference sequence). The chain's CDR3 is CASSQFPGELFF. In nucleotides, the CDR3 is TGTGCCAGCAGCCAATTCCCCGGGGAGCTGTTTTTT.

The chain links TRBV28 to TRBJ1-2; no definite D call. The V gene's germline CDR1 is MDHEN and CDR2 SYDVKM. The CDR3 runs 15 residues. Trimming took off 7 bases at V and 4 bases at J, with 19 bases between the two ends. The CDR3 DNA sequence: TGTGCCAGCACTTATGCGGGGATAGGGATCTATGGCTACACCTTC. Amino acid sequence: CASTYAGIGIYGYTF.

This chain joins TRBV15 and TRBJ1-2; D may be TRBD1 (5 bases). Germline-derived CDR1 and CDR2 are LNHNV and YYDKDF (reference sequence). The CDR3 consists of 14 residues. Trimming removed 7 bases from V and 0 bases from J, with 12 bases in between. The CDR3 loop is CATNPGSANYGYTF. The CDR3 DNA sequence: TGTGCCACCAACCCAGGGTCAGCTAACTATGGCTACACCTTC.

The chain joins TRBV5-4 to TRBJ2-7, with 9 bases lining up with TRBD2. The CDR3 runs to 17 residues. Germline CDR1 reads SGHNT; CDR2 reads YYREEE (reference sequence). Unmatched junction bases numbered 12, after V lost 4 bases and J lost 1 base. The CDR3 protein is CASSLFGGREGSYEQYF. The CDR3 DNA sequence: TGTGCCAGCAGCCTATTCGGTGGGCGGGAGGGGTCCTACGAGCAGTACTTC.

This clone was seen a handful of times. V usage is TRBV9 and J usage is TRBJ1-2; D ambiguous. The CDR3 consists of 14 residues. Trimming stripped 0 bases from V and 3 bases from J, with 9 bases between. CDR1 is SGDLS and CDR2 is YYNGEE in the germline V gene. In DNA form, the CDR3 reads TGTGCCAGCAGCGTAGGGGCGGTGCACTATGGCTACACCTTC. Its translation is CASSVGAVHYGYTF.

The chain recombines TRBV7-9 with TRBJ1-1; D is perhaps TRBD1 (6 bases). The germline V and J ends were trimmed by 5 bases and 1 base, with 17 bases remaining between them. CDR3 length: 16 amino acids. CDR1 and CDR2 from the germline V gene are SEHNR and FQNEAQ (reference sequence). DNA for the CDR3: TGTGCCAGCAGCCCCCGAGGGGGTTTCGGGAACACTGAAGCTTTCTTT. It encodes CASSPRGGFGNTEAFF.

The J gene is TRBJ1-1, the V gene TRBV5-1; D remains ambiguous. Germline CDR1 SGHRS, CDR2 YFSETQ. The CDR3 totals 12 residues. V was cut by 4 bases and J by 11 bases, with 15 bases left in between. The CDR3 reads CASSAPAARAFF. In nucleotides, the CDR3 is TGCGCCAGCAGCGCCCCAGCCGCGCGGGCTTTCTTT.

The chain combines TRBV7-2 with TRBJ2-7; 8 bases map to TRBD2. V gave up 3 bases and J gave up 5 bases; unmatched junction bases: 9. Germline V gene data show CDR1 as SGHTA and CDR2 as FQGNSA. The CDR3 is 15 residues long. The CDR3 reads CASSFTPGTRDEQYF. For the CDR3, the DNA is TGTGCCAGCAGCTTCACCCCCGGGACTAGAGACGAGCAGTACTTC.

The genes are TRBV5-4 and TRBJ2-3; the D gene is possibly TRBD2 (6 bases). CDR1 is SGHNT, CDR2 YYREEE, per germline (reference sequence). This CDR3 comprises 14 residues. Trimming shortened V by 2 bases and J by 2 bases, and 9 bases separated the two germline ends. CDR3: CASSLLADTDTQYF. CDR3 DNA: TGTGCCAGCAGCTTATTAGCGGACACAGATACGCAGTATTTT. The entire variable domain, with the rest obtained from reference TRBV5-4 and TRBJ2-3, is as follows: ETGVTQSPTHLIKTRGQQVTLRCSSQSGHNTVSWYQQALGQGPQFIFQYYREEENGRGNFPPRFSGLQFPNYSSELNVNALELDDSALYLCASSLLADTDTQYFGPGTRLTVL.

J is TRBJ1-5 and V is TRBV5-5, with 10 nucleotides matching TRBD1. The junction had 4 bases not matched to a gene; V was cut back by 4 bases and J by 6 bases. CDR1 SGHKS and CDR2 YYEKEE come from the germline V gene (reference sequence). The CDR3 loop spans 14 amino acids. The CDR3: CASSRGTGVQPQHF. CDR3 DNA sequence: TGTGCCAGCAGCCGCGGGACAGGGGTTCAGCCCCAGCATTTT.

This sequence joins TRBV10-3 and TRBJ2-7; TRBD1 or TRBD2 may be the D gene (5 bases each). The CDR3 has 16 residues. V was cut by 5 bases and J by 2 bases, with 19 bases left in between. The germline gives CDR1 ENHRY, CDR2 SYGVKD. This CDR3 reads CAISPAIETGPYEQYF. The CDR3 coding sequence is TGTGCCATCAGTCCGGCTATTGAAACGGGACCCTACGAGCAGTACTTC.

The chain links TRBV5-5 to TRBJ2-6; D gene ambiguous. The V gene lost 2 bases and the J gene lost 3 bases, with 9 bases spanning the gap. Germline V gene sequence: CDR1 SGHKS, CDR2 YYEKEE (reference sequence). The CDR3 runs to 15 residues. DNA of the CDR3: TGTGCCAGCAGCTTTTATCGAGGTGGGGCCAACGTCCTGACTTTC. Its protein product is CASSFYRGGANVLTF.

The rearrangement joins TRBV2 to TRBJ2-3, with 11 bases aligning to TRBD2. V lost 6 bases and J lost 4; bases outside the gene matches: 6. The length of the CDR3 is 15 residues. The V gene's germline CDR1 is SNHLY and CDR2 FYNNEI. CDR3 coding DNA: TGTGCCAGCAGGACACTAGCGGGAGTGGCAGATACGCAGTATTTT. Translating gives CASRTLAGVADTQYF. Filled out from reference TRBV2 and TRBJ2-3, the complete variable domain reads EPEVTQTPSHQVTQMGQEVILRCVPISNHLYFYWYRQILGQKVEFLVSFYNNEISEKSEIFDDQFSVERPDGSNFTLKIRSTKLEDSAMYFCASRTLAGVADTQYFGPGTRLTVL.

This rearrangement joins TRBV7-9 to TRBJ1-2, with TRBD1 matching 9 bases. Germline V gives CDR1 SEHNR, CDR2 FQNEAQ (reference sequence). The CDR3 is made up of 15 amino acids. J was trimmed by 6 bases and V by 3 bases; bases with no gene match: 8. The chain's CDR3 is CASSLTQTGGDGYTF. CDR3 coding DNA: TGTGCCAGCAGCTTGACCCAGACAGGGGGGGATGGCTACACCTTC.

The gene calls are TRBV6-1 and TRBJ2-7; TRBD1 aligns across 8 bases. The length of the CDR3 is 15 residues. CDR1 MNHNS and CDR2 SASEGT come from the germline V gene. After removal of 1 base from V and 4 bases from J, the junction contained 6 bases not matched to a gene. Here the CDR3 reads CASSEGARQGYEQYF. The CDR3 DNA is TGTGCCAGCAGTGAAGGGGCCCGACAGGGGTACGAGCAGTACTTC.